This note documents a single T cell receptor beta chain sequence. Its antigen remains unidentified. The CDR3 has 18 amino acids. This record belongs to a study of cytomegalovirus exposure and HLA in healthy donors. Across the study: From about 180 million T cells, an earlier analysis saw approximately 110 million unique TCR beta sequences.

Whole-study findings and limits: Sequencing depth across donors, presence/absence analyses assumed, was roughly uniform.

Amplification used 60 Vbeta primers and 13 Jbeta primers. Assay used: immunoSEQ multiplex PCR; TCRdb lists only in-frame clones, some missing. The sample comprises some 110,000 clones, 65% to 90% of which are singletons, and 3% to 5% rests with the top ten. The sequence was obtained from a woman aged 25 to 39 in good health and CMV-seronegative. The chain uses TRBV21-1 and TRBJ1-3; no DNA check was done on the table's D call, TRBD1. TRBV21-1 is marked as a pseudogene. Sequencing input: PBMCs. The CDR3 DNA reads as TGTGCCAGCAGCAAAGGGGTGGGACAGGAATACTCTGGAAACACCATATATTTT. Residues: CASSKGVGQEYSGNTIYF.